A single sample is the source of the 24 T cell receptor beta chains below, sequenced in a study of T cell repertoires in cytomegalovirus infection. TCRdb reanalysed the reads using MiXCR and keeps one entry per CDR3 protein. The table records 400,000 or so distinct CDR3 sequences, approximately 30% of them present only once. The sample consisted of PBMCs. Source of these receptors: a human donor in good health (CMV status not recorded). Some clones in this sample may be carry-over from other donors' samples.

Ten or more counts support this clonotype. The DNA for the CDR3 is TGTGCCAGCAGCTCCAGCCCGGGACAGAATAGCAATCAGCCCCAGCATTTT. Amino acid sequence: CASSSSPGQNSNQPQHF. V gene TRBV7-2 combines with J gene TRBJ1-5; 7 nucleotides match TRBD1. The germline CDR1 and CDR2 sequences are SGHTA and FQGNSA. There are 17 residues in the CDR3. Trimming at V came to 4 bases and at J to 0 bases, leaving 9 bases not matched to a gene.

The rearrangement links TRBV5-4 to TRBJ2-6; weak D call: TRBD1 (5 bases). CDR1 is SGHNT and CDR2 is YYREEE in the germline V gene (reference sequence). The CDR3 runs to 16 residues. Trimming shortened V by 1 base and J by 1 base, and 9 bases separated the two germline ends. The CDR3 is CASSLPQGSGANVLTF. For the CDR3, the DNA is TGTGCCAGCAGCTTGCCGCAGGGTTCTGGGGCCAACGTCCTGACTTTC.

This clonotype was found a few times. This chain connects TRBV2 to TRBJ1-2; D might be TRBD1 (6 bases). In germline, CDR1 is SNHLY, CDR2 FYNNEI. Trimming removed 3 bases from V and 1 base from J, with 18 bases in between. CDR3 length: 17 residues. The CDR3 protein is CASSDLETGINNYGYTF. CDR3 DNA sequence: TGTGCCAGCAGTGACTTAGAAACAGGGATAAATAACTATGGCTACACCTTC.

The chain has TRBV7-9 and TRBJ2-1; D ambiguous. V lost 2 bases to trimming and J lost 7 bases, with 6 bases between them. The CDR3 is 12 residues long. Germline assignment: CDR1 SEHNR and CDR2 FQNEAQ (reference sequence). The DNA for the CDR3 is TGTGCCAGCAGCTTATACGGTAATGAGCAGTTCTTC. As protein: CASSLYGNEQFF.

A few counts support this clonotype. The CDR3 sequence: CASSEAGRSYEQYF. CDR3 bases: TGTGCCAGCAGTGAAGCGGGCCGCAGCTACGAGCAGTACTTC. V gene TRBV6-1 combines with J gene TRBJ2-7; no reliable D call. The germline CDR1 and CDR2 sequences are MNHNS and SASEGT. V dropped 0 bases and J dropped 3 bases, with 9 bases sitting between them. CDR3 length: 14 amino acids.

The V gene is TRBV9, the J gene TRBJ1-1; 8 nucleotides match TRBD1. Per the germline V gene, CDR1 is SGDLS and CDR2 is YYNGEE. The CDR3 spans 17 residues. V lost 4 bases to trimming and J lost 0 bases; unmatched junction nucleotides: 11. The CDR3 loop reads CASSSQGASWMNTEAFF. The CDR3 nucleotides are TGTGCCAGCAGCAGCCAGGGGGCAAGTTGGATGAACACTGAAGCTTTCTTT.

A note on this clonotype: A single base separates this from a much larger clone, so it may be a read error. V and J are TRBV7-6 and TRBJ2-7; either TRBD1 or TRBD2 may fit D (5 bases each). In germline, CDR1 is SGHVS, CDR2 FNYEAQ. The CDR3 has 16 residues. The CDR3 DNA is TGTGCCAGCAGCTTAGCGGGACGGCAAAACTCCTACGATCAGTACTTC. It translates to CASSLAGRQNSYDQYF.

The table lists this clonotype with many counts. V and J are TRBV7-2 and TRBJ2-2; no clear D. Trimming cost V 0 bases and J 3 bases, with 5 bases left between them. The CDR3 loop spans 14 amino acids. In germline, CDR1 is SGHTA, CDR2 FQGNSA. The CDR3 loop is CASSLAEYTGELFF. As DNA, the CDR3 is TGTGCCAGCAGCTTAGCGGAGTACACCGGGGAGCTGTTTTTT.

About this clonotype itself: Given a much more abundant clone one base away, this may be a read error. The chain combines TRBV12-3 or TRBV12-4 with TRBJ2-3; D gene uncertain. This CDR3 is 12 amino acids long. Trimming removed 7 bases from V and 2 bases from J, with 7 bases in between. In DNA, the CDR3 is TGTGCCAGCACCCTAGTCACAGATACGCAGTATTTT. It is translated as CASTLVTDTQYF.

This clonotype has only a few counts. The CDR3 loop is CASSYKGDQPQHF. CDR3 in DNA: TGTGCCAGCAGTTACAAGGGGGATCAGCCCCAGCATTTT. The chain is built from TRBV6-2 or TRBV6-3 and TRBJ1-5; maybe TRBD1 (6 bases). Trimming took 2 bases from V and 5 from J, leaving 7 bases between them. The CDR3 totals 13 residues. Looked up from germline, CDR1 is MNHEY and CDR2 is SVGEGT.

The CDR3 region is CASSLVLRQETQYF. The CDR3 coding sequence is TGTGCCAGCAGCTTAGTTCTCAGACAAGAGACCCAGTACTTC. V is TRBV7-9 and J is TRBJ2-5; D gene uncertain. The CDR3 spans 14 residues. V lost 1 base to trimming and J lost 2 bases, with 8 bases between them. Germline V lookup: CDR1 SEHNR, CDR2 FQNEAQ (reference sequence). The variable domain in full, with the rest retrieved from reference TRBV7-9 and TRBJ2-5, is DTGVSQNPRHKITKRGQNVTFRCDPISEHNRLYWYRQTLGQGPEFLTYFQNEAQLEKSRLLSDRFSAERPKGSFSTLEIQRTEQGDSAMYLCASSLVLRQETQYFGPGTRLLVL.

The chain couples TRBV10-2 to TRBJ2-1; the D call may be TRBD1 or TRBD2 (6 bases each). Germline loops: CDR1 WSHSY, CDR2 SAAADI. CDR3 length: 17 residues. Trimming took 4 bases from V and 0 from J, leaving 16 bases between them. DNA of the CDR3: TGCGCCAGCAGTGTACTTAAGGGGGGCAGCTCCTACAATGAGCAGTTCTTC. Its protein is CASSVLKGGSSYNEQFF.

This clonotype was detected a few times. This rearrangement joins TRBV5-1 to TRBJ2-7; the D call may be TRBD1 or TRBD2 (5 bases each). The CDR3 spans 17 residues. Germline V gene data show CDR1 as SGHRS and CDR2 as YFSETQ. V was cut by 0 bases and J by 4 bases, with 20 bases left in between. The CDR3 region has the DNA TGCGCCAGCAGCTTGGCCGTGGGACCCCCCGGCGCTTACGAGCAGTACTTC. It yields the protein CASSLAVGPPGAYEQYF.

This clonotype appeared a few times. V gene TRBV4-1 combines with J gene TRBJ1-5; D is possibly TRBD1 (5 bases). CDR3 length: 13 amino acids. V lost 3 bases and J 6 bases, leaving 9 bases between the germline ends. Germline V lookup: CDR1 MGHRA, CDR2 YSYEKL. CDR3 loop: CASSQGGFQPQHF. In DNA form, the CDR3 reads TGCGCCAGCAGCCAGGGGGGGTTTCAGCCCCAGCATTTT.

The chain is built from TRBV6-2 or TRBV6-3 and TRBJ1-1, with D uncertain. The germline CDR1 and CDR2 sequences are MNHEY and SVGEGT. The V end lost 3 bases, the J end lost 7 bases, and 21 bases lay between the germline ends. This CDR3 has 16 residues. CDR3 DNA: TGTGCCAGCAGTTATTCCCTCGGCGAGGAGGTACTTGAAGCTTTCTTT. The encoded protein is CASSYSLGEEVLEAFF.

The chain has TRBV10-3 and TRBJ2-3; 7 bases are a match to TRBD1. Germline CDR1 reads ENHRY; CDR2 reads SYGVKD. Trimming took 8 bases from V and 1 from J; bases not matched to a gene: 12. The CDR3 is 16 amino acids. CDR3 sequence reads: CAICPRGRSGTDTQYF. CDR3 DNA: TGTGCCATCTGCCCGAGGGGGCGCTCAGGCACAGATACGCAGTATTTT.

This clonotype was found a few times. The V call is TRBV6-5, the J call TRBJ1-1; D uncertain. Per germline, CDR1 MNHEY and CDR2 SVGAGI. The CDR3 sequence is 12 residues long. Trimming cost V 8 bases and J 6 bases, with 13 bases left between them. The CDR3 DNA follows: TGTGCCAGCTTTTACGGGAAGTCTGAAGCTTTCTTT. This sequence encodes CASFYGKSEAFF.

There are a few counts of this clonotype. The rearrangement uses TRBV4-2 and TRBJ1-5; a possible D gene is TRBD1 (5 bases). Trimming left V 0 bases short and J 0 bases short, with 9 bases between. The CDR3 extends over 16 amino acids. The V gene's germline CDR1 is LGHNA and CDR2 YNFKEQ. Here the CDR3 reads CASSQEQADSNQPQHF. For the CDR3, the DNA is TGTGCCAGCAGCCAAGAACAGGCCGATAGCAATCAGCCCCAGCATTTT.

This clonotype has ten or more counts. The rearrangement links TRBV7-6 to TRBJ2-7; D is perhaps TRBD2 (5 bases). The CDR3 contains 14 residues. V was shortened by 3 bases and J by 3 bases, with 12 bases between the two germline ends. Looked up from germline, CDR1 is SGHVS and CDR2 is FNYEAQ. The CDR3 spells CASSFGEKDYEQYF. CDR3 nucleotide sequence: TGTGCCAGCAGCTTTGGGGAGAAGGACTACGAGCAGTACTTC.

The rearrangement uses TRBV5-5 and TRBJ2-7; D gene ambiguous. Germline CDR1 is SGHKS and CDR2 is YYEKEE (reference sequence). V lost 2 bases to trimming and J lost 4 bases, with 7 bases between them. The CDR3 covers 12 residues. The CDR3 loop reads CASSFSLYEQYF. The CDR3 coding sequence is TGTGCCAGCAGCTTTTCCTTATACGAGCAGTACTTC.

This clonotype was counted a few times. This chain joins TRBV2 and TRBJ2-7; D perhaps matches TRBD1 (6 bases). V was clipped by 2 bases and J by 2 bases, with 10 bases between them. The CDR3 has 14 residues. Germline V gives CDR1 SNHLY, CDR2 FYNNEI. The CDR3 DNA reads TGTGCCAGCAGTGAATACAGGGCTGCCTACGAGCAGTACTTC. Its protein product is CASSEYRAAYEQYF.

The genes are TRBV27 and TRBJ1-1, with D perhaps TRBD1 (5 bases). The length of the CDR3 is 15 residues. V was clipped by 10 bases and J by 5 bases, with 23 bases between them. Germline lookup yields CDR1 MNHEY and CDR2 SMNVEV (reference sequence). This chain's CDR3 is CATRNPGMVPTEAFF. DNA of the CDR3: TGTGCCACCCGTAATCCAGGGATGGTTCCAACTGAAGCTTTCTTT.

CDR3 residues: CASSHRINQPQHF. The CDR3 region has the DNA TGCGCCAGCAGCCATAGGATAAATCAGCCCCAGCATTTT. The chain carries TRBV4-1 and TRBJ1-5; D ambiguous. The CDR3 is 13 amino acids. Germline loops: CDR1 MGHRA, CDR2 YSYEKL. V was trimmed by 3 bases and J by 4 bases, leaving 7 bases between them.

The rearrangement uses TRBV2 and TRBJ1-1; maybe TRBD1 (5 bases). CDR3 length equals 15 residues. The germline V and J ends were trimmed by 3 bases and 0 bases, with 11 bases remaining between them. In germline, CDR1 is SNHLY, CDR2 FYNNEI. This CDR3 reads CASSDRAKMNTEAFF. As DNA, the CDR3 is TGTGCCAGCAGTGACAGGGCTAAAATGAACACTGAAGCTTTCTTT. The entire variable domain, with the rest obtained from reference TRBV2 and TRBJ1-1, is as follows: EPEVTQTPSHQVTQMGQEVILRCVPISNHLYFYWYRQILGQKVEFLVSFYNNEISEKSEIFDDQFSVERPDGSNFTLKIRSTKLEDSAMYFCASSDRAKMNTEAFFGQGTRLTVV.